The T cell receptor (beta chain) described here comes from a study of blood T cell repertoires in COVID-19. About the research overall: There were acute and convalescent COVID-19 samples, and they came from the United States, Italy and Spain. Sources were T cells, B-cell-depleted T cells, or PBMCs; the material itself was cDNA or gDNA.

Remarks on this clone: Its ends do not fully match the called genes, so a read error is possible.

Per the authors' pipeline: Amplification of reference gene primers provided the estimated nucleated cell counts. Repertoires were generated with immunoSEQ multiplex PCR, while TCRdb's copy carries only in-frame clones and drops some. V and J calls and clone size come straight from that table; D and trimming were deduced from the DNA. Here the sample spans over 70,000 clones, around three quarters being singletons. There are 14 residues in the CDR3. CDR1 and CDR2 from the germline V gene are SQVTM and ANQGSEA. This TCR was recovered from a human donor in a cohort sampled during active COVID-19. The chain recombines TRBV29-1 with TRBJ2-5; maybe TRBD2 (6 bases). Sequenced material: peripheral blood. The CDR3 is CSVKDGRGQETQYF. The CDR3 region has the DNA TGCAGCGTTAAAGATGGGCGGGGCCAAGAGACCCAGTACTTC.